The rows below give T cell receptor beta chains drawn from one sample of a study of CD8 T cells in Susac syndrome. TCRdb analysed the immunoSEQ multiplex PCR reads with MiXCR anew, one entry per CDR3 protein. The sample lists 200,000 to 250,000 distinct CDR3 sequences, 95% occurring once. Sequencing was carried out using CD4+ T cells from PBMCs. Receptors originate from a human donor with multiple sclerosis. Each CDR3 is given with its conserved first and last residue.

j_gene	v_gene	CDR3aa
TRBJ2-7	TRBV7-9	CASSFSGTRVQYF
TRBJ2-2	TRBV3-1	CASSLLAGGLNTGELFF
TRBJ1-6	TRBV20-1	CSARAWTGIDSPLHF
TRBJ1-2	TRBV15	CATSRDPTTNYGYTF
TRBJ1-3	TRBV27	CASSLHSGNTIYF
TRBJ2-3	TRBV4-2	CASSHPGLAGGGGTDTQYF
TRBJ2-1	TRBV12-3/TRBV12-4	CASRERAGINEQFF
TRBJ2-7	TRBV25-1	CASSNPGLGHEQYF
TRBJ2-7	TRBV28	CASSPAAGGFHEQYF
TRBJ2-7	TRBV20-1	CSARGSPNEQYF
TRBJ2-7	TRBV4-2	CASSQAGANEQYF
TRBJ1-2	TRBV20-1	CSALAWGLDGYTF
TRBJ2-1	TRBV30	CAWGARLDEQFF
TRBJ2-3	TRBV20-1	CSARRTSGSSRTDTQYF
TRBJ1-5	TRBV30	CAWSVEDQPQHF
TRBJ1-3	TRBV30	CAWTAGRPGNTIYF
TRBJ2-2	TRBV3-1	CASSQEGRRGPGELFF
TRBJ2-7	TRBV29-1	CSVGGSTTYEQYF
TRBJ1-4	TRBV4-2	CASSPGSVGTNEKLFF
TRBJ2-7	TRBV5-1	CASSLLETSTYEQYF
TRBJ2-5	TRBV4-1	CASSQPDRSPQETQYF
TRBJ2-4	TRBV2	CASSEARGLAKNIQYF
TRBJ2-1	TRBV6-6	CASSPLSLSEQFF
TRBJ1-1	TRBV6-1	CASSEISGAEAFF
TRBJ2-2	TRBV11-2	CASSFSVGFAGELFF
TRBJ2-1	TRBV5-1	CASSLVVTRGYNEQFF
TRBJ1-1	TRBV9	CASRPGGGSEAFF
TRBJ1-6	TRBV12-3/TRBV12-4	CASSLSSTPLHF
TRBJ2-5	TRBV4-1	CASSRLYQETQYF
TRBJ1-1	TRBV20-1	CSARSQGRWGYEDTEAFF
TRBJ2-3	TRBV18	CASSLRDTTDTQYF